Presented here are 18 T cell receptor beta chains from one specimen sequenced in a study of robustness of blood B and T cell sequencing. cDNA synthesis used template switching with a 5' universal priming oligo. A 12-nucleotide random UMI in the template-switch oligo labeled every cDNA molecule. In TCRdb, the PCR reads were re-called with MiXCR into one record per CDR3 protein. The sample records just under 1,500 distinct CDR3 sequences, roughly two thirds being singletons. mRNA, not genomic DNA, served as the source for TCR beta repertoires. Sequenced input: peripheral blood. The receptors come from a human donor in good health.

The rearrangement joins TRBV2 to TRBJ2-2; D is possibly TRBD2 (5 bases). This CDR3 contains 12 residues. V dropped 3 bases and J dropped 7 bases, with 6 bases sitting between them. Germline V gene data show CDR1 as SNHLY and CDR2 as FYNNEI. This chain's CDR3 is CASSEEVGELFF. CDR3 nucleotide sequence: TGTGCCAGCAGTGAGGAGGTCGGGGAGCTGTTTTTT.

The V gene is TRBV2, the J gene TRBJ2-1; tentative D call: TRBD1 (5 bases). Trimming shortened V by 6 bases and J by 3 bases, and 15 bases separated the two germline ends. The CDR3 sequence is 15 residues long. The germline gives CDR1 SNHLY, CDR2 FYNNEI. The CDR3 is CASSPPDTYYNEQFF. For the CDR3, the DNA is TGTGCCAGCAGCCCCCCGGACACTTACTACAATGAGCAGTTCTTC.

The chain combines TRBV6-5 with TRBJ2-2; 9 bases map to TRBD2. J was trimmed by 6 bases and V by 6 bases; bases with no gene match: 11. CDR3 size: 16 residues. The V gene's germline CDR1 is MNHEY and CDR2 SVGAGI. As DNA, the CDR3 is TGTGCCAGCAGACAAGCAGCGGGGGGCCTCTCCGGGGAGCTGTTTTTT. This sequence encodes CASRQAAGGLSGELFF.

This chain uses TRBV19 with TRBJ2-3, with 8 nucleotides matching TRBD2. Germline assignment: CDR1 LNHDA and CDR2 SQIVND (reference sequence). The junction had 5 bases not matched to a gene; V was cut back by 8 bases and J by 1 base. The CDR3 consists of 14 residues. As DNA, the CDR3 is TGTGCCAGTGCCGGGGGGGCCGGCACAGATACGCAGTATTTT. Its protein is CASAGGAGTDTQYF.

V usage is TRBV29-1 and J usage is TRBJ1-2; possible D gene TRBD1, 6 bases. The V gene's germline CDR1 is SQVTM and CDR2 ANQGSEA. The CDR3 spans 13 residues. V gave up 4 bases and J gave up 1 base, with 10 bases separating them. The CDR3 coding sequence is TGCAGCGTTGTCGCGGACAGTAACTATGGCTACACCTTC. Protein sequence: CSVVADSNYGYTF.

This chain uses TRBV6-1 with TRBJ2-7; the match to TRBD1 covers 8 bases. Germline loops: CDR1 MNHNS, CDR2 SASEGT. V was clipped by 6 bases and J by 4 bases; unmatched bases: 5. The CDR3 consists of 13 residues. The DNA for the CDR3 is TGTGCCAGCAGAGGGGACAGGCTGTACGAGCAGTACTTC. Amino acids: CASRGDRLYEQYF.

This clonotype was recorded once. V gene TRBV9 combines with J gene TRBJ1-3; D may be TRBD1 (6 bases). The CDR3 has 16 residues. V lost 4 bases and J lost 3, with 17 bases in between. Germline CDR1 is SGDLS and CDR2 is YYNGEE. CDR3 amino acids: CASSIRGGGDGNTIYF. The CDR3 bases are TGTGCCAGCAGCATCCGAGGGGGGGGCGATGGAAACACCATATATTTT.

This chain joins TRBV19 and TRBJ1-1, with a weak D call TRBD1 (6 bases). Trimming pared 6 bases from V and 0 bases from J, leaving 14 bases between. This CDR3 has 15 residues. Germline assignment: CDR1 LNHDA and CDR2 SQIVND (reference sequence). The CDR3, as DNA: TGTGCCAGTAGACCCTCAGGGGCGATGAACACTGAAGCTTTCTTT. This sequence encodes CASRPSGAMNTEAFF.

The chain joins TRBV11-3 to TRBJ2-3; D possibly uses TRBD1 or TRBD2 (5 bases each). Trimming removed 5 bases at V and 1 base at J, with 13 bases between. This CDR3 has 15 amino acids. CDR1 is SGHNT and CDR2 is YENEEA in the germline V gene. CDR3 in amino acids: CASSRMGVGTDTQYF. CDR3 DNA: TGTGCCAGCAGCCGAATGGGGGTCGGCACAGATACGCAGTATTTT.

This clonotype has only a few counts. V usage is TRBV2 and J usage is TRBJ1-2; no definite D call. Looked up from germline, CDR1 is SNHLY and CDR2 is FYNNEI. The CDR3 contains 16 residues. The V gene lost 3 bases and the J gene lost 2 bases, with 16 bases spanning the gap. CDR3 region: CASSESREASNYGYTF. The CDR3 DNA reads as TGTGCCAGCAGTGAGAGTAGGGAGGCGAGCAACTATGGCTACACCTTC.

This clonotype was picked up one time. The chain recombines TRBV28 with TRBJ1-5; D not resolved. CDR3 size: 14 residues. The germline V gene encodes CDR1 MDHEN and CDR2 SYDVKM. The V gene lost 6 bases and the J gene lost 8 bases, with 17 bases spanning the gap. CDR3 loop: CASSSITKVEPQHF. The CDR3 region has the DNA TGTGCCAGCAGCTCTATCACCAAAGTTGAGCCCCAGCATTTT.

This sequence joins TRBV18 and TRBJ1-2; D not certain. Trimming took off 0 bases at V and 3 bases at J, with 11 bases between the two ends. Germline V gives CDR1 KGHSH, CDR2 LQKENI. The length of the CDR3 is 15 residues. The CDR3 sequence: CASSPPRAGYYGYTF. CDR3 bases: TGTGCCAGCTCACCACCGAGGGCGGGGTACTATGGCTACACCTTC.

V and J are TRBV7-2 and TRBJ2-7; D may be TRBD1 (6 bases). This CDR3 is 18 amino acids long. V was cut by 4 bases and J by 0 bases, with 22 bases left in between. The germline gives CDR1 SGHTA, CDR2 FQGNSA. CDR3 nucleotides: TGTGCCAGCAGCTCGCTGCTAGGATACAGGGTCGACTCCTACGAGCAGTACTTC. Translating gives CASSSLLGYRVDSYEQYF.

The chain recombines TRBV19 with TRBJ2-1, with D perhaps given as TRBD1 or TRBD2 (6 bases each). The V end was cut by 7 bases, the J end by 6 bases, with 13 bases between. CDR3 length equals 13 residues. The germline gives CDR1 LNHDA, CDR2 SQIVND (reference sequence). The CDR3: CASKGGQSNEQFF. CDR3 DNA: TGTGCCAGTAAAGGGGGGCAGAGCAATGAGCAGTTCTTC.

The chain couples TRBV6-1 to TRBJ1-1; D not resolved. CDR1 and CDR2 from the germline V gene are MNHNS and SASEGT. The CDR3 is made up of 13 amino acids. V was clipped by 4 bases and J by 3 bases, with 9 bases between them. The CDR3 nucleotides read TGTGCCAGCAGTGGGGTCCTGGACACTGAAGCTTTCTTT. Translating it yields CASSGVLDTEAFF.

The chain has TRBV20-1 and TRBJ1-1; 8 bases are shared with TRBD1. Germline values: CDR1 DFQATT, CDR2 SNEGSKA (reference sequence). With 6 bases clipped from V and 1 base from J, the junction kept 10 bases outside the gene matches. This CDR3 has 15 amino acids. CDR3: CSAAQGGWRNTEAFF. The CDR3 region has the DNA TGCAGTGCAGCACAGGGGGGGTGGCGGAACACTGAAGCTTTCTTT.

This clonotype was seen only a few times. The V call is TRBV12-5, the J call TRBJ1-1; TRBD1 might be the D (5 bases). Per germline, CDR1 LGHNT and CDR2 FRNRAP. Trimming took off 2 bases at V and 0 bases at J, with 22 bases between the two ends. The CDR3 is made up of 19 amino acids. The CDR3 sequence: CASGLSRDGETVMNTEAFF. The CDR3 nucleotides are TGTGCTAGTGGTTTGTCCCGAGATGGGGAGACAGTTATGAACACTGAAGCTTTCTTT. Full variable domain (missing parts from reference TRBV12-5 and TRBJ1-1): DARVTQTPRHKVTEMGQEVTMRCQPILGHNTVFWYRQTMMQGLELLAYFRNRAPLDDSGMPKDRFSAEMPDATLATLKIQPSEPRDSAVYFCASGLSRDGETVMNTEAFFGQGTRLTVV.

This clonotype was seen a few times. The chain is built from TRBV7-9 and TRBJ2-7; D perhaps matches TRBD1 (6 bases). CDR1 and CDR2 (germline): SEHNR, FQNEAQ (reference sequence). V lost 3 bases and J lost 0, with 12 bases in between. CDR3 length: 15 residues. The CDR3 loop is CASSFRQASSYEQYF. CDR3 coding DNA: TGTGCCAGCAGCTTTAGACAGGCCAGCTCCTACGAGCAGTACTTC. Full variable domain (outside the CDR3, taken from reference TRBV7-9 and TRBJ2-7): DTGVSQNPRHKITKRGQNVTFRCDPISEHNRLYWYRQTLGQGPEFLTYFQNEAQLEKSRLLSDRFSAERPKGSFSTLEIQRTEQGDSAMYLCASSFRQASSYEQYFGPGTRLTVT.